What follows are 10 T cell receptor beta chains derived from one specimen sequenced in a study of blood T cell repertoires in COVID-19. This table comes from immunoSEQ multiplex PCR, and its TCRdb copy is limited to in-frame clones, with some not included. Of 300,000 to 400,000 clones in the sample, approximately 88% were seen once. Sequencing used PBMCs or T cells enriched from blood (not recorded which). Receptors were obtained from a man younger than 45 who had recovered from COVID-19.

The chain recombines TRBV10-3 with TRBJ1-1; D is possibly TRBD1 (5 bases). Between the trimmed V and J ends, which lost 0 bases and 3 bases, there was a span of 23 bases. Germline V lookup: CDR1 ENHRY, CDR2 SYGVKD. CDR3 length: 19 residues. This CDR3 reads CAISESVGLVPGGDTEAFF. Here the CDR3 DNA reads TGTGCCATCAGTGAGTCCGTAGGGTTAGTGCCGGGGGGTGACACTGAAGCTTTCTTT.

The V gene is TRBV19, the J gene TRBJ2-7; weak D call: TRBD1 (6 bases). V dropped 3 bases and J dropped 3 bases, with 15 bases sitting between them. Looked up from germline, CDR1 is LNHDA and CDR2 is SQIVND (reference sequence). The length of the CDR3 is 15 residues. CDR3 in amino acids: CASSIVTGRGYEQYF. In nucleotides, the CDR3 is TGTGCCAGTAGTATTGTTACCGGCAGGGGCTACGAGCAGTACTTC.

In regard to this clone: At the DNA level, this CDR3 is encoded by other sequences in the same sample as well. The gene calls are TRBV28 and TRBJ2-2; 10 bases are shared with TRBD1. The CDR3 has 15 amino acids. Germline CDR1 reads MDHEN; CDR2 reads SYDVKM. V shed 5 bases, J shed 0 bases, and the junction held 0 bases outside the gene matches. The CDR3, as DNA: TGTGCCAGCAGTGGACAGGGGGCGAACACCGGGGAGCTGTTTTTT. As protein: CASSGQGANTGELFF.

The J gene is TRBJ2-3, the V gene TRBV7-3; 9 bases are shared with TRBD1. The length of the CDR3 is 14 residues. V shed 8 bases and J 0 bases; nucleotides not matched to a gene: 3. Germline V gene lookup returns CDR1 SGHTA and CDR2 FQGTGA. Here the CDR3 reads CASSQGASTDTQYF. In DNA form, the CDR3 reads TGTGCCAGCTCACAGGGGGCGAGCACAGATACGCAGTATTTT. Full variable domain (missing parts from reference TRBV7-3 and TRBJ2-3): GAGVSQTPSNKVTEKGKYVELRCDPISGHTALYWYRQSLGQGPEFLIYFQGTGAADDSGLPNDRFFAVRPEGSVSTLKIQRTERGDSAVYLCASSQGASTDTQYFGPGTRLTVL.

This clone was observed a few times. CDR3 nucleotides: TGTGCCAGCAGCGTATACGGGACAGGGTATCGGGGTAGCTTCCTGAACACTGAAGCTTTCTTT. Encoded protein: CASSVYGTGYRGSFLNTEAFF. The chain links TRBV9 to TRBJ1-1; 9 nucleotides agree with TRBD1. The J segment lost 0 bases and the V segment lost 1 base, leaving 19 bases of the junction unmatched. Germline-derived CDR1 and CDR2 are SGDLS and YYNGEE. CDR3 size: 21 residues.

This clone is a singleton in its sample. The chain carries TRBV19 and TRBJ2-1, with 8 bases lining up with TRBD2. The germline CDR1 and CDR2 sequences are LNHDA and SQIVND (reference sequence). The ends lost 2 bases at V and 4 bases at J; junction bases unmatched: 16. This CDR3 spans 19 amino acids. CDR3 in amino acids: CASSISGLALAGTYNEQFF. The CDR3 nucleotides read TGTGCCAGTAGTATATCGGGACTCGCTTTAGCGGGAACGTACAATGAGCAGTTCTTC.

J is TRBJ1-5 and V is TRBV15, with 9 bases aligning to TRBD1. J was trimmed by 4 bases and V by 5 bases; bases with no gene match: 9. CDR1 is LNHNV, CDR2 YYDKDF, per germline (reference sequence). The length of the CDR3 is 16 residues. The CDR3 nucleotides are TGTGCCACCAGCGTCGGACAGGGGAGGGGGAATCAGCCCCAGCATTTT. Protein product: CATSVGQGRGNQPQHF.

The chain carries TRBV19 and TRBJ1-6; 10 nucleotides line up with TRBD1. The CDR3 totals 15 residues. The V gene end was trimmed by 10 bases and the J gene end by 5 bases; junction bases not matched to a gene: 8. CDR1 is LNHDA, CDR2 SQIVND, per germline (reference sequence). CDR3 nucleotide sequence: TGTGCCACCAATCCGGGACAGGGGCATAATTCACCCCTCCACTTT. Its translation is CATNPGQGHNSPLHF.

The chain combines TRBV12-3 or TRBV12-4 with TRBJ2-3, with D possibly TRBD1 on 6 matching bases. Trimming left V 3 bases short and J 6 bases short, with 7 bases between. The CDR3 covers 12 residues. CDR3 DNA: TGTGCCAGCAGTTTTGGGGGCGATACGCAGTATTTT. It yields the protein CASSFGGDTQYF.

This clone was seen just once. The chain combines TRBV2 with TRBJ1-5, with 7 bases lining up with TRBD1. Germline CDR1 is SNHLY and CDR2 is FYNNEI. The CDR3 is 16 amino acids. V lost 5 bases and J lost 1; bases outside the gene matches: 8. This CDR3 reads CASSIRGLGSNQPQHF. CDR3 in DNA: TGTGCCAGCAGTATCAGGGGGTTGGGGAGCAATCAGCCCCAGCATTTT.